The 24 T cell receptor beta chains given below trace back to one sample, sequenced in a study of T cell responses to AZD1222 COVID-19 vaccine. Libraries were prepared by immunoSEQ multiplex PCR; TCRdb keeps only in-frame clonotypes and omits some of them. The top ten hold about 2% of the sample, which has 150,000 to 180,000 clones, less than 95% seen once. The sequencing here drew on peripheral blood, taken on day 0 of AZD1222 vaccination. Receptors were obtained from an adult in good health.

The chain couples TRBV18 to TRBJ1-4, with D uncertain. The length of the CDR3 is 14 residues. Germline V gene lookup returns CDR1 KGHSH and CDR2 LQKENI. V was trimmed by 3 bases and J by 4 bases, leaving 9 bases between them. The CDR3 bases are TGTGCCAGCTCACCCACTGGTAGTAATGAAAAACTGTTTTTT. Amino acid sequence: CASSPTGSNEKLFF.

This clone was recorded a few times. This chain uses TRBV5-1 with TRBJ2-7; D not certain. V gave up 3 bases and J gave up 5 bases, with 18 bases separating them. The CDR3 contains 15 residues. The germline CDR1 and CDR2 sequences are SGHRS and YFSETQ. CDR3 in DNA: TGCGCCAGCAGCTCACGGCAGGCGCTATTAGACGAGCAGTACTTC. Its protein is CASSSRQALLDEQYF.

V usage is TRBV29-1 and J usage is TRBJ2-7; 11 nucleotides align to TRBD1. Germline V gene sequence: CDR1 SQVTM, CDR2 ANQGSEA. This CDR3 is built from 14 residues. With V trimmed by 4 bases and J by 6 bases, 8 bases remained unmatched. The CDR3 region is CSVGGGTGGAEQYF. As DNA, the CDR3 is TGCAGCGTTGGTGGCGGGACAGGGGGGGCCGAGCAGTACTTC.

The J gene is TRBJ1-1, the V gene TRBV7-9; the match to TRBD1 covers 8 bases. CDR1 is SEHNR and CDR2 is FQNEAQ in the germline V gene (reference sequence). CDR3 length: 15 residues. The V segment lost 7 bases and the J segment 4 bases; nucleotides outside the gene matches: 11. The CDR3 is CASKTWTGMSTEAFF. The CDR3 DNA reads TGTGCCAGCAAAACGTGGACAGGGATGAGCACTGAAGCTTTCTTT.

This rearrangement joins TRBV11-2 to TRBJ2-1; 10 bases align to TRBD2. The germline V gene has CDR1 SGHAT and CDR2 FQNNGV. The CDR3 extends over 18 amino acids. J was trimmed by 8 bases and V by 0 bases; bases with no gene match: 13. CDR3 in DNA: TGTGCCAGCAGCTTAGAATTAACCCTAGCGGGAGTGTCGTATGAGCAGTTCTTC. Translation gives CASSLELTLAGVSYEQFF.

The rearrangement joins TRBV11-2 to TRBJ1-3; 8 bases line up with TRBD1. The ends lost 5 bases at V and 2 bases at J; junction bases unmatched: 5. Per the germline V gene, CDR1 is SGHAT and CDR2 is FQNNGV. CDR3 size: 15 residues. The CDR3: CASSRTGGAGNTIYF. CDR3 coding DNA: TGTGCCAGCAGCCGAACAGGGGGGGCTGGAAACACCATATATTTT.

The V gene is TRBV3-1 (or the pseudogene TRBV3-2), the J gene TRBJ1-5; 9 bases fit TRBD1. Germline CDR1 and CDR2: LGHDT and YNNKEL (reference sequence). This CDR3 is built from 16 residues. Trimming took 4 bases from V and 5 from J; bases not matched to a gene: 9. The CDR3 spells CASSPSGTGNDQPQHF. CDR3 nucleotides: TGTGCCAGCAGCCCCTCCGGGACAGGGAACGATCAGCCCCAGCATTTT.

The J gene is TRBJ2-2, the V gene TRBV6-2 or TRBV6-3; maybe TRBD2 (6 bases). Germline values: CDR1 MNHEY, CDR2 SVGEGT. V lost 4 bases and J lost 4, with 16 bases in between. CDR3 size: 16 residues. CDR3 DNA: TGTGCCAGCAGTTCCTTCTCCGGGGGTAGCACCGGGGAGCTGTTTTTT. It codes for CASSSFSGGSTGELFF.

Only a few counts were recorded for this clone. The chain couples TRBV27 to TRBJ2-3; 9 positions match TRBD1. V lost 5 bases and J lost 5; bases outside the gene matches: 5. From germline, CDR1 is MNHEY and CDR2 SMNVEV (reference sequence). The CDR3 sequence is 14 residues long. The CDR3 DNA is TGTGCCAGCAGTGTAACAGGGGGCATAGATACGCAGTATTTT. It is translated as CASSVTGGIDTQYF.

The rearrangement links TRBV28 to TRBJ2-4, with no clear D. The CDR3 runs 15 residues. Germline lookup yields CDR1 MDHEN and CDR2 SYDVKM. Trimming pared 4 bases from V and 0 bases from J, leaving 10 bases between. This CDR3 reads CASSSHEGAKNIQYF. CDR3 coding DNA: TGTGCCAGCAGTTCCCATGAAGGAGCCAAAAACATTCAGTACTTC.

The V and J genes are TRBV7-3 and TRBJ1-1; no clear D gene. Trimming took 5 bases from V and 8 from J, leaving 15 bases between them. The CDR3 consists of 13 residues. Germline V lookup: CDR1 SGHTA, CDR2 FQGTGA. CDR3 coding DNA: TGTGCCAGCAGCCTCACCGTCCTCGGGGAAGCTTTCTTT. Its translation: CASSLTVLGEAFF.

A single count supports this clone. The rearrangement links TRBV4-1 to TRBJ2-7, with 10 bases identical to TRBD2. V trimming: 1 base; J trimming: 3 bases; junction bases outside the gene matches: 9. Germline V gene sequence: CDR1 MGHRA, CDR2 YSYEKL. The CDR3 length is 17 residues. DNA of the CDR3: TGCGCCAGCAGCCAAGCGGCCGTAACTAGCGGGAACTACGAGCAGTACTTC. This gives the protein CASSQAAVTSGNYEQYF.

The chain links TRBV21-1 to TRBJ2-5. TRBV21-1 is termed a pseudogene. This CDR3 is built from 15 residues. The CDR3 DNA sequence: TGTGCCAGCAGCAAAGCGGCCTCTATTCAAGAGACCCAGTACTTC. Amino acids: CASSKAASIQETQYF.

This clone has a single count. The chain has TRBV10-3 and TRBJ2-6; TRBD2 agrees at 10 bases. The ends lost 6 bases at V and 1 base at J; junction bases unmatched: 3. This CDR3 region has 16 residues. CDR1 is ENHRY and CDR2 is SYGVKD in the germline V gene. DNA of the CDR3: TGTGCCATCAGGCTAGCGGGAGCTTCTGGGGCCAACGTCCTGACTTTC. It yields the protein CAIRLAGASGANVLTF.

The chain is built from TRBV7-2 and TRBJ1-2, with 10 bases lining up with TRBD1. Germline V gene sequence: CDR1 SGHTA, CDR2 FQGNSA. The CDR3 has 14 amino acids. V gave up 5 bases and J gave up 4 bases; unmatched junction bases: 4. The CDR3 DNA reads TGTGCCAGCAGCCCCGGACAGGGGGTCTATGGCTACACCTTC. Translation gives CASSPGQGVYGYTF. Full variable domain (remainder filled in from reference TRBV7-2 and TRBJ1-2): GAGVSQSPSNKVTEKGKDVELRCDPISGHTALYWYRQSLGQGLEFLIYFQGNSAPDKSGLPSDRFSAERTGGSVSTLTIQRTQQEDSAVYLCASSPGQGVYGYTFGSGTRLTVV.

This chain connects TRBV11-2 to TRBJ2-6; no clear D gene. V was pared by 5 bases and J by 4 bases, with 6 bases between. CDR1 is SGHAT and CDR2 is FQNNGV in the germline V gene. The CDR3 spans 13 residues. As DNA, the CDR3 is TGTGCCAGCAGCGCACGGGGGGCCAACGTCCTGACTTTC. This translates into CASSARGANVLTF.

The rearrangement uses TRBV15 and TRBJ1-3; 7 bases fit TRBD1. V shed 3 bases, J shed 0 bases, and the junction held 11 bases outside the gene matches. The CDR3 length is 18 residues. Germline values: CDR1 LNHNV, CDR2 YYDKDF (reference sequence). The CDR3: CATSRNRDSLYSGNTIYF. DNA for the CDR3: TGTGCCACCAGCAGGAACCGGGACAGCCTATACTCTGGAAACACCATATATTTT.

J is TRBJ1-1 and V is TRBV11-2; D possibly corresponds to TRBD1 (5 bases). Trimming left V 2 bases short and J 4 bases short, with 20 bases between. Germline CDR1 SGHAT, CDR2 FQNNGV. The CDR3 is 17 amino acids. The CDR3 region is CASSLITFPLRGTEAFF. CDR3 nucleotide sequence: TGTGCCAGCAGCTTAATTACTTTTCCCCTGAGGGGCACTGAAGCTTTCTTT.

The gene calls are TRBV5-8 and TRBJ2-3; D remains ambiguous. This CDR3 comprises 16 residues. Germline CDR1 reads SGHTS; CDR2 reads YDEGEE. Trimming removed 1 base from V and 0 bases from J, with 12 bases in between. CDR3 nucleotide sequence: TGTGCCAGCAGCTTGTCGGCCTGGGTTAGCACAGATACGCAGTATTTT. It codes for CASSLSAWVSTDTQYF.

V usage is TRBV4-1 and J usage is TRBJ2-5; a weak D match, TRBD2 (5 bases). Trimming took off 0 bases at V and 5 bases at J, with 16 bases between the two ends. Looked up from germline, CDR1 is MGHRA and CDR2 is YSYEKL. The CDR3 is made up of 16 amino acids. The CDR3 nucleotides read TGCGCCAGCAGCCAAGAGATGGGAAAGGGCGGGGAGACCCAGTACTTC. This encodes CASSQEMGKGGETQYF.

This clone has a single count. The V call is TRBV28, the J call TRBJ2-5; 9 bases fit TRBD1. Trimming removed 4 bases from V and 5 bases from J; junction bases left unmatched: 17. CDR3 length: 18 residues. Germline values: CDR1 MDHEN, CDR2 SYDVKM. The CDR3 sequence: CASSSAVSRDRALETQYF. The CDR3, as DNA: TGTGCCAGCAGTTCAGCAGTCAGCCGGGACAGGGCTTTGGAGACCCAGTACTTC. Drawing the rest from reference TRBV28 and TRBJ2-5, the complete variable domain is DVKVTQSSRYLVKRTGEKVFLECVQDMDHENMFWYRQDPGLGLRLIYFSYDVKMKEKGDIPEGYSVSREKKERFSLILESASTNQTSMYLCASSSAVSRDRALETQYFGPGTRLLVL.

The chain recombines TRBV19 with TRBJ2-7, with D possibly matching TRBD2 (6 bases). Trimming left V 2 bases short and J 4 bases short, with 12 bases between. Looked up from germline, CDR1 is LNHDA and CDR2 is SQIVND (reference sequence). This CDR3 is 14 amino acids long. CDR3: CASSIKEGRYEQYF. CDR3 in DNA: TGTGCCAGTAGTATAAAGGAGGGTCGGTACGAGCAGTACTTC.

The chain employs TRBV7-2 and TRBJ2-5, with D possibly TRBD1 on 5 matching bases. The CDR3 has 11 residues. V dropped 4 bases and J dropped 5 bases, with 5 bases sitting between them. The germline CDR1 and CDR2 sequences are SGHTA and FQGNSA. CDR3 protein: CASSSGETQYF. The CDR3 bases are TGTGCCAGCAGCTCAGGGGAGACCCAGTACTTC.

V is TRBV7-3 and J is TRBJ1-1; D is possibly TRBD1 (5 bases). This CDR3 comprises 15 residues. CDR1 is SGHTA, CDR2 FQGTGA, per germline. With 4 bases removed from V and 5 bases from J, the gap between germline ends came to 17 bases. CDR3 in DNA: TGTGCCAGCAGCTCCAATGGGGGGACCTGGACTGAAGCTTTCTTT. Translating it yields CASSSNGGTWTEAFF. The complete variable domain, with remaining parts taken from reference TRBV7-3 and TRBJ1-1, reads GAGVSQTPSNKVTEKGKYVELRCDPISGHTALYWYRQSLGQGPEFLIYFQGTGAADDSGLPNDRFFAVRPEGSVSTLKIQRTERGDSAVYLCASSSNGGTWTEAFFGQGTRLTVV.